A selection of T cell receptor beta chains follows, all from one sample in a study of spatial heterogeneity in lung cancer. MiXCR, run by TCRdb on the 5' RACE reads, gives a single entry per CDR3 protein. Seen here are over 6,000 distinct CDR3 sequences, approximately 5.4% observed once, and the top ten hold approximately 37%. This material consisted of PBMCs, taken at surgery. The receptors here all came from a male donor with early-stage non-small cell lung cancer. CDR3s include the opening cysteine and the closing phenylalanine or tryptophan. The D gene is left open where the match is weak. For some rows the clone size is stated as once, few or many, or as a class when expanded; others skip it.

d_call: -; v_call: TRBV5-1; j_call: TRBJ2-3; cdr3_length: 14; clone_size: -; cdr3_nt: TGCGCCAGCAGCTTGTCATCCATCACAGATACGAAGTATTTT; cdr3_aa: CASSLSSITDTKYF
d_call: -; v_call: TRBV7-9; j_call: TRBJ2-5; cdr3_length: 13; clone_size: many; cdr3_nt: TGTGCCAGCAGCTTAGTTGAGCGCGGGACCCAGTACTTC; cdr3_aa: CASSLVERGTQYF
d_call: -; v_call: TRBV6-5; j_call: TRBJ2-1; cdr3_length: 17; clone_size: many; cdr3_nt: TGTGCCAGCAGTCCCCAGATGACAGAAATCCTCTACAATGAGCAGTTCTTC; cdr3_aa: CASSPQMTEILYNEQFF
d_call: TRBD1; v_call: TRBV12-3/TRBV12-4; j_call: TRBJ2-4; cdr3_length: 16; clone_size: many; cdr3_nt: TGTGCCAGCAGTCTCGGGACAGAGATAGCCAAAAACATTCAGTACTTC; cdr3_aa: CASSLGTEIAKNIQYF
d_call: TRBD1; v_call: TRBV7-6; j_call: TRBJ1-6; cdr3_length: 14; clone_size: few; cdr3_nt: TGTGCCAGCAGCCCGGGACAGGGTTATTCACCCCTCCACTTT; cdr3_aa: CASSPGQGYSPLHF
d_call: TRBD1; v_call: TRBV7-9; j_call: TRBJ1-1; cdr3_length: 15; clone_size: many; cdr3_nt: TGTGCCAGCAGCCGGACAGGGCGAAGGGACACTGAAGCTTTCTTT; cdr3_aa: CASSRTGRRDTEAFF
d_call: -; v_call: TRBV7-9; j_call: TRBJ2-7; cdr3_length: 11; clone_size: many; cdr3_nt: TGTGCCAGCGTTCAGGGGTACGAGCAGTACTTC; cdr3_aa: CASVQGYEQYF
d_call: -; v_call: TRBV6-6; j_call: TRBJ1-1; cdr3_length: 15; clone_size: many; cdr3_nt: TGTGCCAGCAGTTACCCAGGGACGGAGAACACTGAAGCTTTCTTT; cdr3_aa: CASSYPGTENTEAFF
d_call: -; v_call: TRBV19; j_call: TRBJ1-2; cdr3_length: 13; clone_size: many; cdr3_nt: TGTGCCAGTAGTGAGGGGACGTCTGGTGGCTACACCTTC; cdr3_aa: CASSEGTSGGYTF
d_call: -; v_call: TRBV6-2/TRBV6-3; j_call: TRBJ2-7; cdr3_length: 11; clone_size: -; cdr3_nt: TGTGCCAGCAGGACATACTACGAGCAGTACTTC; cdr3_aa: CASRTYYEQYF
d_call: TRBD1; v_call: TRBV7-9; j_call: TRBJ1-2; cdr3_length: 17; clone_size: many; cdr3_nt: TGTGCCAGCAGCTTAGCCTCGGACAGGAAGGGGAACTATGGCTACACCTTC; cdr3_aa: CASSLASDRKGNYGYTF
d_call: TRBD2; v_call: TRBV27; j_call: TRBJ2-3; cdr3_length: 15; clone_size: medium-sized; cdr3_nt: TGTGCCAGCAGTTTAGGACTAGCGGTCACAGATACGCAGTATTTT; cdr3_aa: CASSLGLAVTDTQYF
d_call: -; v_call: TRBV30; j_call: TRBJ2-7; cdr3_length: 13; clone_size: -; cdr3_nt: TGTGCCTGGACTACCCTTGACTCCTACGAGCAGTACTTC; cdr3_aa: CAWTTLDSYEQYF
d_call: -; v_call: TRBV28; j_call: TRBJ2-1; cdr3_length: 14; clone_size: few; cdr3_nt: TGTGCCAGCAGTCCTCTGGTCTCCTACAATGAGCAGTTCTTC; cdr3_aa: CASSPLVSYNEQFF
d_call: -; v_call: TRBV6-5; j_call: TRBJ1-2; cdr3_length: 11; clone_size: many; cdr3_nt: TGTGCCAGCCGGGGCGGCTATGGCTACACCTTC; cdr3_aa: CASRGGYGYTF
d_call: -; v_call: TRBV11-2; j_call: TRBJ1-1; cdr3_length: 16; clone_size: many; cdr3_nt: TGTGCCAGCAGCTTAGTACTTTCAGGGTCCAACACTGAAGCTTTCTTT; cdr3_aa: CASSLVLSGSNTEAFF
d_call: TRBD2; v_call: TRBV28; j_call: TRBJ2-5; cdr3_length: 11; clone_size: -; cdr3_nt: TGTGCCGGGGGGGGTGTAGAGACCCAGTACTTC; cdr3_aa: CAGGGVETQYF
d_call: TRBD2; v_call: TRBV20-1; j_call: TRBJ2-7; cdr3_length: 14; clone_size: few; cdr3_nt: TGCAGTGCCCACTCTAGCGGGATTACCTACGAGCAGTACTTC; cdr3_aa: CSAHSSGITYEQYF
d_call: TRBD1; v_call: TRBV28; j_call: TRBJ1-1; cdr3_length: 13; clone_size: many; cdr3_nt: TGTGCCACCCTGACAGGGATGAACACTGAAGCTTTCTTT; cdr3_aa: CATLTGMNTEAFF
d_call: -; v_call: TRBV29-1; j_call: TRBJ2-3; cdr3_length: 14; clone_size: many; cdr3_nt: TGCAGCGTTGCCCGACGGGGTAGCACAGATACGCAGTATTTT; cdr3_aa: CSVARRGSTDTQYF
d_call: -; v_call: TRBV10-3; j_call: TRBJ2-5; cdr3_length: 13; clone_size: -; cdr3_nt: TGTGCCATCAAGGGCAGGGCTAACGAGACCCAGTACTTC; cdr3_aa: CAIKGRANETQYF
d_call: TRBD1; v_call: TRBV27; j_call: TRBJ1-2; cdr3_length: 14; clone_size: many; cdr3_nt: TGTGCCAGCAGTTCCCGGGACAGGGGCTATGGCTACACCTTC; cdr3_aa: CASSSRDRGYGYTF
d_call: -; v_call: TRBV4-1; j_call: TRBJ1-5; cdr3_length: 16; clone_size: -; cdr3_nt: TGCGCCAGCAGCCAAGAAAGAGGGGCGAACGTTCAGCCCCAGCATTTT; cdr3_aa: CASSQERGANVQPQHF
d_call: -; v_call: TRBV6-5; j_call: TRBJ2-7; cdr3_length: 13; clone_size: medium-sized; cdr3_nt: TGTGCCAGCAGTTCTGGGACACTCTACGAGCAGTACTTC; cdr3_aa: CASSSGTLYEQYF
d_call: -; v_call: TRBV28; j_call: TRBJ2-3; cdr3_length: 14; clone_size: many; cdr3_nt: TGTGCCAGCAGTTTCCTTTCGGGCACAGATACGCAGTATTTT; cdr3_aa: CASSFLSGTDTQYF
d_call: -; v_call: TRBV20-1; j_call: TRBJ2-1; cdr3_length: 18; clone_size: many; cdr3_nt: TGCAGTGCTTTTTCCGGGACTTACTTCTCCAGCTCCTACAATGAGCAGTTCTTC; cdr3_aa: CSAFSGTYFSSSYNEQFF
d_call: -; v_call: TRBV27; j_call: TRBJ1-4; cdr3_length: 16; clone_size: -; cdr3_nt: TGTGCCAGCAGTTTTCGAGGGAGGCCCTTTAATGAAAAACTGTTTTTT; cdr3_aa: CASSFRGRPFNEKLFF
d_call: -; v_call: TRBV23-1; j_call: TRBJ2-3; cdr3_length: 14; clone_size: many; cdr3_nt: TGCGCCAGCAGTCCTCTCGTTGCCACAGATACGCAGTATTTT; cdr3_aa: CASSPLVATDTQYF
d_call: -; v_call: TRBV7-9; j_call: TRBJ1-6; cdr3_length: 12; clone_size: many; cdr3_nt: TGTGCCAGCTCATCGAGCGAATCACCCCTCCACTTT; cdr3_aa: CASSSSESPLHF
d_call: -; v_call: TRBV7-2; j_call: TRBJ2-5; cdr3_length: 13; clone_size: many; cdr3_nt: TGTGCCAGCAACAACCCGGGGACAGAGACCCAGTACTTC; cdr3_aa: CASNNPGTETQYF
d_call: -; v_call: TRBV27; j_call: TRBJ1-1; cdr3_length: 16; clone_size: many; cdr3_nt: TGTGCCAGCAGTTCACCTCCGGGATCGTCGAACACTGAAGCTTTCTTT; cdr3_aa: CASSSPPGSSNTEAFF
d_call: -; v_call: TRBV5-1; j_call: TRBJ2-1; cdr3_length: 17; clone_size: many; cdr3_nt: TGCGCCAGCAGCCGAGGAGGCAGCCTGAGCTCCTACAATGAGCAGTTCTTC; cdr3_aa: CASSRGGSLSSYNEQFF
d_call: -; v_call: TRBV18; j_call: TRBJ2-7; cdr3_length: 13; clone_size: many; cdr3_nt: TGTGCCAGCTCACCACGACGAGAGGACGAGCAGTACTTC; cdr3_aa: CASSPRREDEQYF
d_call: -; v_call: TRBV20-1; j_call: TRBJ2-7; cdr3_length: 13; clone_size: many; cdr3_nt: TGCAGTGCTAGTCACGACACAACCTACGAGCAGTACTTC; cdr3_aa: CSASHDTTYEQYF
d_call: -; v_call: TRBV10-3; j_call: TRBJ1-6; cdr3_length: 16; clone_size: many; cdr3_nt: TGTGCCATCAGCAAGGCGAGGACGCCGACAGGTTCACCCCTCCACTTT; cdr3_aa: CAISKARTPTGSPLHF
d_call: -; v_call: TRBV11-2; j_call: TRBJ2-1; cdr3_length: 16; clone_size: many; cdr3_nt: TGTGCCAGCAGCTTAGAGAGCCTAGATCCTTACAATGAGCAGTTCTTC; cdr3_aa: CASSLESLDPYNEQFF
d_call: -; v_call: TRBV12-5; j_call: TRBJ2-3; cdr3_length: 15; clone_size: -; cdr3_nt: TGTGCTAGTGGTTTCGGGACCGCTACCCCAGATACGCAGTATTTT; cdr3_aa: CASGFGTATPDTQYF
d_call: -; v_call: TRBV11-2; j_call: TRBJ2-7; cdr3_length: 13; clone_size: many; cdr3_nt: TGTGCCAGCAGCTTAGACGGGGGAGGCGAGCAGTACTTC; cdr3_aa: CASSLDGGGEQYF
d_call: -; v_call: TRBV13; j_call: TRBJ2-1; cdr3_length: 13; clone_size: many; cdr3_nt: TGTGCCAGCAGCTTAGCAGTCATCAATGAGCAGTTCTTC; cdr3_aa: CASSLAVINEQFF
d_call: TRBD1; v_call: TRBV5-4; j_call: TRBJ2-1; cdr3_length: 16; clone_size: few; cdr3_nt: TGTGCCAGCAGCCAACGCGACAGGGTCATCCGTCATGAGCAGTTCTTC; cdr3_aa: CASSQRDRVIRHEQFF
d_call: -; v_call: TRBV19; j_call: TRBJ2-1; cdr3_length: 15; clone_size: many; cdr3_nt: TGTGCCAGTAGTATGGGCGGTGGGTCCTACAATGAGCAGTTCTTC; cdr3_aa: CASSMGGGSYNEQFF
d_call: TRBD1; v_call: TRBV12-5; j_call: TRBJ2-5; cdr3_length: 17; clone_size: many; cdr3_nt: TGTGCTAGTGGTTTGGGGCGGGGACAGGCGAACCAAGAGACCCAGTACTTC; cdr3_aa: CASGLGRGQANQETQYF
d_call: -; v_call: TRBV18; j_call: TRBJ2-7; cdr3_length: 14; clone_size: many; cdr3_nt: TGTGCCAGCTCACCACCTGGGGTAGGCTACGAGCAGTACTTC; cdr3_aa: CASSPPGVGYEQYF
d_call: -; v_call: TRBV30; j_call: TRBJ2-7; cdr3_length: 15; clone_size: large; cdr3_nt: TGTGCCTGGGGCCTAGGGGGATTCACCTCCTACGAGCAGTACTTC; cdr3_aa: CAWGLGGFTSYEQYF
d_call: -; v_call: TRBV7-8; j_call: TRBJ2-5; cdr3_length: 17; clone_size: many; cdr3_nt: TGTGCCAGCAGCTTAGTAAATTTGAGGCCGAACCAAGAGACCCAGTACTTC; cdr3_aa: CASSLVNLRPNQETQYF
d_call: -; v_call: TRBV5-1; j_call: TRBJ2-7; cdr3_length: 14; clone_size: many; cdr3_nt: TGCGCCAGCAGCTTGGAAGCGGTCGTCTACGAGCAGTACTTC; cdr3_aa: CASSLEAVVYEQYF
d_call: TRBD1; v_call: TRBV7-2; j_call: TRBJ1-2; cdr3_length: 13; clone_size: -; cdr3_nt: TGTGCCAGCAGCTTGCAGGGGGCCAATGGCTACACCTTC; cdr3_aa: CASSLQGANGYTF
d_call: -; v_call: TRBV6-2/TRBV6-3; j_call: TRBJ2-7; cdr3_length: 13; clone_size: many; cdr3_nt: TGTGCCAGCAGTTCGGGGGCATCCTACGAGCAGTACTTC; cdr3_aa: CASSSGASYEQYF
d_call: TRBD2; v_call: TRBV7-2; j_call: TRBJ2-3; cdr3_length: 16; clone_size: many; cdr3_nt: TGTGCCAGCAGCTTAGGGGTAGCGGGAGGCGCAGATACGCAGTATTTT; cdr3_aa: CASSLGVAGGADTQYF
d_call: -; v_call: TRBV5-1; j_call: TRBJ2-5; cdr3_length: 14; clone_size: many; cdr3_nt: TGCGCCAGCAGCTTGGCCTCAGGAGGCGAGACCCAGTACTTC; cdr3_aa: CASSLASGGETQYF
d_call: -; v_call: TRBV2; j_call: TRBJ1-1; cdr3_length: 14; clone_size: many; cdr3_nt: TGTGCCAGCAGTGCGGGCCGGCAGAACACTGAAGCTTTCTTT; cdr3_aa: CASSAGRQNTEAFF
d_call: -; v_call: TRBV12-3/TRBV12-4; j_call: TRBJ2-2; cdr3_length: 14; clone_size: many; cdr3_nt: TGTGCCAGCACCCTAAGCCAGAGCACCGGGGAGCTGTTTTTT; cdr3_aa: CASTLSQSTGELFF
d_call: -; v_call: TRBV10-3; j_call: TRBJ1-3; cdr3_length: 13; clone_size: -; cdr3_nt: TGTGCCATCACGCAGTTCTCTGGAAACACCATATATTTT; cdr3_aa: CAITQFSGNTIYF
d_call: -; v_call: TRBV28; j_call: TRBJ2-7; cdr3_length: 14; clone_size: many; cdr3_nt: TGTGCCAGCAGTGCGACAGGAGATCCTTACGAGCAGTACTTC; cdr3_aa: CASSATGDPYEQYF
d_call: -; v_call: TRBV5-1; j_call: TRBJ1-2; cdr3_length: 17; clone_size: few; cdr3_nt: TGCGCCAGCAGCTTGATCCCCCGCGCAGGGCTTAACTATGGCTACACCTTC; cdr3_aa: CASSLIPRAGLNYGYTF
d_call: -; v_call: TRBV23-1; j_call: TRBJ2-7; cdr3_length: 17; clone_size: many; cdr3_nt: TGCGCCAGCAGTCATTCCCGGGACACAGGTTCCGGTTACGAGCAGTACTTC; cdr3_aa: CASSHSRDTGSGYEQYF
d_call: -; v_call: TRBV20-1; j_call: TRBJ1-1; cdr3_length: 13; clone_size: many; cdr3_nt: TGCAGTGCTAGCGGGTCCTTGAACACTGAAGCTTTCTTT; cdr3_aa: CSASGSLNTEAFF
d_call: -; v_call: TRBV27; j_call: TRBJ2-5; cdr3_length: 15; clone_size: many; cdr3_nt: TGTGCCAGCAGTTCTACCCGGGGGAGGCAAGAGACCCAGTACTTC; cdr3_aa: CASSSTRGRQETQYF
d_call: TRBD1; v_call: TRBV27; j_call: TRBJ1-2; cdr3_length: 16; clone_size: many; cdr3_nt: TGTGCCAGCAGAAGACCGGGACAGGGATTCGACTATGGCTACACCTTC; cdr3_aa: CASRRPGQGFDYGYTF
d_call: -; v_call: TRBV6-5; j_call: TRBJ2-2; cdr3_length: 13; clone_size: many; cdr3_nt: TGTGCCAGTGTTAAGGGGAACACCGGGGAGCTGTTTTTT; cdr3_aa: CASVKGNTGELFF